This T cell receptor beta chain was identified during a study of cytomegalovirus exposure and HLA in healthy donors. Of note for this clone: The antigen is not known.

PCR primers comprised 60 Vbeta and 13 Jbeta primers. Method: immunoSEQ multiplex PCR; TCRdb's copy keeps in-frame clones and lacks some. This sample has 130,000 or so clones, with 78% found just once. The CDR3 extends over 14 amino acids. Trimming removed 3 bases from V and 2 bases from J, with 11 bases in between. Germline assignment: CDR1 KGHSH and CDR2 LQKENI. Study-wide points: The authors later found HLA-associated TCR beta chains more clonally expanded than equally common others. Some V segments could not be told apart, so they were left out, TRBV6-2 and TRBV6-3 among them. There were approximately 150 TCR beta chains listed as cytomegalovirus-associated. It was reportedly the case that the classifier diagnosed cytomegalovirus status with high specificity and sensitivity.

The source of this sequence is a woman aged 18 to 35 in good health and CMV-seronegative. Sequencing was done on a sample of PBMCs. The V call is TRBV18, the J call TRBJ2-7, with a possible D match to TRBD1 (6 bases). CDR3 in amino acids: CASSPGQGPYEQYF. In DNA form, the CDR3 reads TGTGCCAGCTCACCGGGACAAGGACCCTACGAGCAGTACTTC.